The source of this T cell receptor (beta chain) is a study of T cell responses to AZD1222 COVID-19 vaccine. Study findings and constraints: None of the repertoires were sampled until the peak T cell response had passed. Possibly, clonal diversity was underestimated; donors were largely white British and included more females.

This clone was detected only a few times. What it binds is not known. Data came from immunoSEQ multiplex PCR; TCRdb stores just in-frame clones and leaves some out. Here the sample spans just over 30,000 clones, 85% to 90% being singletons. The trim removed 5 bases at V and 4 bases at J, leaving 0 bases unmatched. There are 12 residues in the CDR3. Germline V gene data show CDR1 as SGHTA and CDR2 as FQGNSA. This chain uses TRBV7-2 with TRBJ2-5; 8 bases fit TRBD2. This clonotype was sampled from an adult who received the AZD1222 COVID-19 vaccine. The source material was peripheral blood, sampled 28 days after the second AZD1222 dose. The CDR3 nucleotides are TGTGCCAGCAGCACTAGCGGAGAGACCCAGTACTTC. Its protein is CASSTSGETQYF. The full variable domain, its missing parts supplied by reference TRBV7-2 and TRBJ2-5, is GAGVSQSPSNKVTEKGKDVELRCDPISGHTALYWYRQSLGQGLEFLIYFQGNSAPDKSGLPSDRFSAERTGGSVSTLTIQRTQQEDSAVYLCASSTSGETQYFGPGTRLLVL.